The T cell receptor beta chain described here comes from a study of blood T cells in healthy people across ages. General study findings and limits: Among long-lived donors, naive CD4+ cells were more numerous and diversity higher than in aged donors.

For the second PCR, which ran for roughly 6 to 11 cycles, a sample-barcoded 5' primer and a J-beta primer mix were used. Tags on each cDNA molecule came from a template-switch adaptor with 12 random nucleotides. TCRdb re-called the 5' RACE reads with MiXCR, one entry per CDR3 protein. The sample consists of about 1,800,000 distinct CDR3 sequences, roughly 28% of them appearing once. Peripheral blood, roughly 11 milliliters per donor, was collected. About this clonotype: What it recognizes is unknown.

CDR3 length: 15 residues. V trimming: 7 bases; J trimming: 11 bases; junction bases outside the gene matches: 17. The germline CDR1 and CDR2 sequences are SNHLY and FYNNEI. The sequenced material came from blood. The source is a woman in her 30s in good health. This chain joins TRBV2 and TRBJ2-3; 8 positions agree with TRBD2. The CDR3 protein is CASTRGGTVSYEQYF. DNA for the CDR3: TGTGCCAGCACTCGGGGGGGGACTGTCTCCTACGAGCAGTATTTT.